The 30 T cell receptor beta chains presented below share a single source sample, sequenced in a study of blood T cell repertoires in COVID-19. TCRdb's table, derived via immunoSEQ multiplex PCR, lists solely in-frame clones and lacks some. The repertoire holds more than 250,000 clones, with 85% to 90% as singletons. The specimen was peripheral blood. The receptors were sampled from a man aged 18 to 29 with active or convalescent COVID-19.

The rearrangement uses TRBV21-1 and TRBJ1-1; TRBD1 was called by the table and not checked on the DNA. TRBV21-1 is marked as a pseudogene. The CDR3 is made up of 11 amino acids. The CDR3 DNA sequence: TGTGCCGAAAAGGACATCGCTGAAGCTTTCTTT. Encoded protein: CAEKDIAEAFF.

The CDR3 nucleotides read TGTGCCAGCAGCTTTGGCAGCGTTAGCACAGATACGCAGTATTTT. Protein sequence: CASSFGSVSTDTQYF. The genes are TRBV11-2 and TRBJ2-3; D uncertain. The CDR3 sequence is 15 residues long. The V end lost 3 bases, the J end lost 0 bases, and 10 bases lay between the germline ends. CDR1 is SGHAT and CDR2 is FQNNGV in the germline V gene.

J is TRBJ2-2 and V is TRBV13; 7 nucleotides agree with TRBD1. Germline V CDR1 and CDR2: PRHDT, FYEKMQ (reference sequence). The trim removed 2 bases at V and 4 bases at J, leaving 4 bases unmatched. CDR3 length: 15 amino acids. The CDR3 region is CASSLWAGGTGELFF. CDR3 in DNA: TGTGCCAGCAGCTTATGGGCAGGGGGCACCGGGGAGCTGTTTTTT.

The CDR3 DNA reads as TGTGCCATCAGAGAGACAGGGGGCACTGAAGCTTTCTTT. Its translation is CAIRETGGTEAFF. The chain uses TRBV10-3 and TRBJ1-1; 9 bases map to TRBD1. CDR3 length: 13 residues. Trimming took 6 bases from V and 4 from J; bases not matched to a gene: 3. Germline-derived CDR1 and CDR2 are ENHRY and SYGVKD.

The chain employs TRBV28 and TRBJ2-7; weak D call: TRBD2 (5 bases). The CDR3 runs 14 residues. The V gene's germline CDR1 is MDHEN and CDR2 SYDVKM. The V gene lost 3 bases and the J gene lost 0 bases, with 9 bases spanning the gap. CDR3 region: CASSLRVTSYEQYF. The CDR3, as DNA: TGTGCCAGCAGTTTGAGGGTAACCTCCTACGAGCAGTACTTC.

The genes are TRBV2 and TRBJ2-7, with D uncertain. The CDR3 spans 12 residues. V was trimmed by 3 bases and J by 2 bases, leaving 5 bases between them. CDR1 and CDR2 (germline): SNHLY, FYNNEI. For the CDR3, the DNA is TGTGCCAGCAGTGATACTACCTACGAGCAGTACTTC. Protein product: CASSDTTYEQYF.

CDR3 protein: CATSREIVLQGHNNSPLHF. As DNA, the CDR3 is TGTGCCACCAGCAGAGAAATAGTGTTACAGGGGCATAACAATTCACCCCTCCACTTT. V is TRBV15 and J is TRBJ1-6; 7 nucleotides align to TRBD1. V shed 0 bases, J shed 7 bases, and the junction held 15 bases outside the gene matches. The CDR3 sequence is 19 residues long. The germline CDR1 and CDR2 sequences are LNHNV and YYDKDF (reference sequence).

The V gene is TRBV6-5, the J gene TRBJ2-7, with D unresolved. This CDR3 region has 14 residues. The V gene lost 3 bases and the J gene lost 0 bases, with 9 bases spanning the gap. The germline V gene has CDR1 MNHEY and CDR2 SVGAGI. CDR3 DNA sequence: TGTGCCAGCAGTTATAGTTCTGGCTCCTACGAGCAGTACTTC. It encodes CASSYSSGSYEQYF.

The V gene is TRBV19, the J gene TRBJ2-7, with 10 bases fitting TRBD2. V lost 3 bases, J lost 9 bases, and 11 bases stayed unmatched. Germline V gene lookup returns CDR1 LNHDA and CDR2 SQIVND (reference sequence). This CDR3 has 15 amino acids. The CDR3: CASSMGLAPPWGQYF. In DNA, the CDR3 is TGTGCCAGTAGTATGGGACTAGCGCCGCCCTGGGGGCAGTACTTC.

The rearrangement joins TRBV27 to TRBJ1-2, with 8 bases that match TRBD1. V lost 5 bases to trimming and J lost 3 bases; unmatched junction nucleotides: 8. This CDR3 spans 15 amino acids. CDR1 and CDR2 from the germline V gene are MNHEY and SMNVEV (reference sequence). In DNA form, the CDR3 reads TGTGCCAGCAGTCCACGATGGACAGGGTACTATGGCTACACCTTC. Translated, it gives CASSPRWTGYYGYTF.

The chain is built from TRBV6-5 and TRBJ1-2; D gene unclear. The CDR3 loop spans 13 amino acids. The germline V gene has CDR1 MNHEY and CDR2 SVGAGI. Trimming took off 2 bases at V and 8 bases at J, with 12 bases between the two ends. The CDR3 sequence: CASSYELTNGYTF. The CDR3 DNA sequence: TGTGCCAGCAGTTACGAGTTGACTAACGGCTACACCTTC.

V gene TRBV7-9 combines with J gene TRBJ1-2; the D is unclear. The CDR3 sequence is 14 residues long. The V and J ends lost 2 bases and 4 bases respectively, with 11 bases between them. From germline, CDR1 is SEHNR and CDR2 FQNEAQ (reference sequence). The CDR3 DNA sequence: TGTGCCAGCAGCTTAAATCCCAGGTTCTATGGCTACACCTTC. It is translated as CASSLNPRFYGYTF.

V and J are TRBV14 and TRBJ2-2, with TRBD1 matching 12 bases. V shed 4 bases and J 5 bases; nucleotides not matched to a gene: 11. The CDR3 runs 18 residues. CDR1 and CDR2 (germline): SGHDN, FVKESK. CDR3 coding DNA: TGTGCCAGCAGCCCTCCGGGACAGGGGGCATTACGGACCGGGGAGCTGTTTTTT. It is translated as CASSPPGQGALRTGELFF.

V is TRBV6-2 or TRBV6-3 and J is TRBJ2-7, with a weak D call TRBD1 (6 bases). The CDR3 has 12 residues. Per the germline V gene, CDR1 is MNHEY and CDR2 is SVGEGT. V lost 4 bases and J 4 bases, leaving 8 bases between the germline ends. CDR3 loop: CASSWQGYEQYF. Here the CDR3 DNA reads TGTGCCAGCAGTTGGCAGGGGTACGAGCAGTACTTC.

This clone has only a few counts. The chain couples TRBV27 to TRBJ1-5, with D unclear. Trimming shortened V by 3 bases and J by 0 bases, and 9 bases separated the two germline ends. The CDR3 is 15 amino acids. Germline CDR1 is MNHEY and CDR2 is SMNVEV (reference sequence). The CDR3 DNA reads as TGTGCCAGCAGTTTGACGGGGAGTAGCAATCAGCCCCAGCATTTT. This codes for CASSLTGSSNQPQHF.

The count of this clone is one. V gene TRBV24-1 combines with J gene TRBJ2-1; tentative D call: TRBD2 (6 bases). The CDR3 is 15 amino acids. Trimming took off 1 base at V and 2 bases at J, with 8 bases between the two ends. Germline assignment: CDR1 KGHDR and CDR2 SFDVKD. The CDR3 coding sequence is TGTGCCACCAGTGATTTAGCGGGTGCCTACAATGAGCAGTTCTTC. It translates to CATSDLAGAYNEQFF.

This chain uses TRBV5-1 with TRBJ2-5; possible D gene TRBD1, 5 bases. Per germline, CDR1 SGHRS and CDR2 YFSETQ. The V and J ends lost 1 base and 2 bases respectively, with 12 bases between them. The CDR3 has 15 residues. The CDR3 sequence is CASSLTLTEQETQYF. The CDR3, as DNA: TGCGCCAGCAGCTTGACATTGACAGAACAAGAGACCCAGTACTTC.

The genes are TRBV6-5 and TRBJ2-4, with D possibly matching TRBD1 (8 bases). The length of the CDR3 is 15 residues. V was pared by 8 bases and J by 4 bases, with 18 bases between. Germline lookup yields CDR1 MNHEY and CDR2 SVGAGI. In DNA, the CDR3 is TGTGCCAGCTTTCCAGGACAGGGAGGGAAAAACATTCAGTACTTC. It translates to CASFPGQGGKNIQYF.

CDR3 region: CASRGAEGNTIYF. CDR3 nucleotides: TGTGCCAGCAGGGGGGCTGAGGGAAACACCATATATTTT. This chain links TRBV6-5 with TRBJ1-3; weak D call: TRBD1 (6 bases). The V gene lost 6 bases and the J gene lost 4 bases, with 10 bases spanning the gap. The CDR3 totals 13 residues. Germline-derived CDR1 and CDR2 are MNHEY and SVGAGI.

This clone was seen just once. The chain carries TRBV5-1 and TRBJ1-4, with no clear D. The CDR3 has 15 amino acids. The V gene lost 0 bases and the J gene lost 7 bases, with 13 bases spanning the gap. Germline CDR1 is SGHRS and CDR2 is YFSETQ. The CDR3 spells CASSLGVIDFEKLFF. In DNA, the CDR3 is TGCGCCAGCAGCTTGGGAGTAATTGATTTTGAAAAACTGTTTTTT.

The rearrangement joins TRBV28 to TRBJ2-5, with TRBD2 as a possible D gene (6 bases). Germline CDR1 reads MDHEN; CDR2 reads SYDVKM. CDR3 length: 16 residues. V lost 2 bases and J lost 4, with 17 bases in between. CDR3 amino acids: CASSLGLGPGRETQYF. The DNA for the CDR3 is TGTGCCAGCAGTTTAGGGTTGGGGCCCGGGAGAGAGACCCAGTACTTC. Filled out from reference TRBV28 and TRBJ2-5, the complete variable domain reads DVKVTQSSRYLVKRTGEKVFLECVQDMDHENMFWYRQDPGLGLRLIYFSYDVKMKEKGDIPEGYSVSREKKERFSLILESASTNQTSMYLCASSLGLGPGRETQYFGPGTRLLVL.

The rearrangement uses TRBV4-2 and TRBJ1-5; D uncertain. The CDR3 contains 16 residues. Germline V gene lookup returns CDR1 LGHNA and CDR2 YNFKEQ. The V end lost 0 bases, the J end lost 2 bases, and 11 bases lay between the germline ends. CDR3 protein: CASSQEAGKGNQPQHF. CDR3 nucleotides: TGTGCCAGCAGCCAAGAGGCGGGGAAGGGCAATCAGCCCCAGCATTTT.

The chain joins TRBV18 to TRBJ1-1; possible D gene TRBD1, 5 bases. Trimming cost V 2 bases and J 3 bases, with 10 bases left between them. Per the germline V gene, CDR1 is KGHSH and CDR2 is LQKENI. This CDR3 spans 14 amino acids. The CDR3 sequence is CASSPSGGDTEAFF. The CDR3 DNA reads as TGTGCCAGCTCACCATCCGGGGGGGACACTGAAGCTTTCTTT.

DNA for the CDR3: TGTGCCACCAGTGAAGTAGGGACAGTCGCCCGCACAGATACGCAGTATTTT. Translation gives CATSEVGTVARTDTQYF. The chain employs TRBV24-1 and TRBJ2-3, with 7 bases that match TRBD1. The trim removed 4 bases at V and 1 base at J, leaving 10 bases unmatched. CDR3 length equals 17 residues. CDR1 is KGHDR, CDR2 SFDVKD, per germline.

The gene calls are TRBV11-3 and TRBJ2-7; 8 bases fit TRBD2. The V gene end was trimmed by 5 bases and the J gene end by 0 bases; junction bases not matched to a gene: 6. The CDR3 has 15 amino acids. Germline V lookup: CDR1 SGHNT, CDR2 YENEEA. In DNA form, the CDR3 reads TGTGCCAGCAGCGTTGTCGGGGGGGTCTCCTACGAGCAGTACTTC. It codes for CASSVVGGVSYEQYF.

This chain connects TRBV9 to TRBJ1-2, with 9 bases lining up with TRBD1. This CDR3 contains 15 residues. Trimming took 4 bases from V and 7 from J; bases not matched to a gene: 11. Per germline, CDR1 SGDLS and CDR2 YYNGEE. The CDR3 region has the DNA TGTGCCAGCAGCCCCTCATGGGGACAGGGTGCTGGCTACACCTTC. Its translation is CASSPSWGQGAGYTF.

The V and J genes are TRBV11-3 and TRBJ2-1; TRBD1 matches 7 bases. The CDR3 is made up of 16 amino acids. Germline CDR1 reads SGHNT; CDR2 reads YENEEA. V was clipped by 2 bases and J by 3 bases; unmatched bases: 7. The CDR3 loop reads CASSLTDRSGYNEQFF. CDR3 DNA sequence: TGTGCCAGCAGCTTAACGGACAGGTCCGGCTACAATGAGCAGTTCTTC.

The chain joins TRBV6-5 to TRBJ1-5; D is uncertain. Trimming pared 5 bases from V and 2 bases from J, leaving 13 bases between. In germline, CDR1 is MNHEY, CDR2 SVGAGI. The CDR3 is made up of 15 amino acids. The CDR3: CASSTGWQGNQPQHF. The CDR3, as DNA: TGTGCCAGCAGTACGGGGTGGCAGGGCAATCAGCCCCAGCATTTT.

This rearrangement joins TRBV12-3 or TRBV12-4 to TRBJ2-1; D ambiguous. This CDR3 has 11 amino acids. With 5 bases removed from V and 9 bases from J, the gap between germline ends came to 8 bases. CDR3 sequence: CASSAAAEQFF. The CDR3 DNA follows: TGTGCCAGCAGTGCGGCGGCTGAGCAGTTCTTC.

The V gene is TRBV28, the J gene TRBJ2-5, with 7 bases that match TRBD2. Germline assignment: CDR1 MDHEN and CDR2 SYDVKM. The CDR3 totals 14 residues. J was trimmed by 1 base and V by 7 bases; bases with no gene match: 6. CDR3 region: CASTLSGVQETQYF. For the CDR3, the DNA is TGTGCCAGCACCCTGAGCGGGGTCCAAGAGACCCAGTACTTC.